This T cell receptor (beta chain) was recorded in a study of lymphopenia after photon versus proton radiotherapy. Study outcomes and limitations: Under photons, naive T cells and diversity fell while effector/memory populations rose.

V was clipped by 5 bases and J by 7 bases; unmatched bases: 8. CDR1 SQVTM and CDR2 ANQGSEA come from the germline V gene. The CDR3 is 14 residues long. Sequenced by immunoSEQ multiplex PCR; TCRdb stores in-frame clones only, minus some. The table lists over 25,000 clones, roughly 88% of them singletons. Concerning this clone: Antigen: not known.

Sequencing was performed on peripheral blood, taken from a patient treated with photon-based radiotherapy. V gene TRBV29-1 combines with J gene TRBJ1-2, with 12 bases lining up with TRBD1. This TCR derives from a woman between 45 and 60 years old with pancreatic cancer. CDR3 bases: TGCAGCGTTTCCGCCGGGACAGGGGGCCGTGGCTACACCTTC. It encodes CSVSAGTGGRGYTF.